This TCR beta chain was recovered during a study of high-grade serous ovarian cancer treatment subgroups. Background on the study: Samples averaged around 14,000 reads and approximately 7,000 unique TCR beta rearrangements.

The table came from immunoSEQ multiplex PCR; TCRdb's copy has only in-frame clones and leaves some out. Of approximately 9,600 clones in the sample, around 72% are singletons; the top ten hold approximately 10%. Tumor tissue was taken before any definitive surgery or chemotherapy was given. The CDR3 runs 14 residues. Germline trimming cut 6 bases from V and 0 bases from J; bases unmatched to any gene: 2. Germline loops: CDR1 MDHEN, CDR2 SYDVKM. The clonotype originates from a human donor with high-grade serous ovarian cancer. The sequenced sample was tumor tissue. The chain employs TRBV28 and TRBJ1-2; 9 bases align to TRBD1. This CDR3 reads CASRGQGTNYGYTF. The CDR3 coding sequence is TGTGCCAGCAGGGGACAGGGCACTAACTATGGCTACACCTTC.